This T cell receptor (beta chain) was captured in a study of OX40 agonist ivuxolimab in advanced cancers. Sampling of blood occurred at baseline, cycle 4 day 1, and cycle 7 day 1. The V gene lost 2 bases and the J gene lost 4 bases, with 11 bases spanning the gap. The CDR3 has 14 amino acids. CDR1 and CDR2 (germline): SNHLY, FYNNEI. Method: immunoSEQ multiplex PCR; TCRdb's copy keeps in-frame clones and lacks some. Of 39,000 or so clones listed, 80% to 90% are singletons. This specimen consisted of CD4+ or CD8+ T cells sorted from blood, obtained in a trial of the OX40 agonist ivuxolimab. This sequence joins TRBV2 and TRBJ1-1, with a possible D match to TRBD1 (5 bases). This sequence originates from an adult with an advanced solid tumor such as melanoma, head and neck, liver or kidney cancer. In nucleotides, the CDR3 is TGTGCCAGCAGTGAAACCCGGGGGAGCACTGAAGCTTTCTTT. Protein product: CASSETRGSTEAFF.